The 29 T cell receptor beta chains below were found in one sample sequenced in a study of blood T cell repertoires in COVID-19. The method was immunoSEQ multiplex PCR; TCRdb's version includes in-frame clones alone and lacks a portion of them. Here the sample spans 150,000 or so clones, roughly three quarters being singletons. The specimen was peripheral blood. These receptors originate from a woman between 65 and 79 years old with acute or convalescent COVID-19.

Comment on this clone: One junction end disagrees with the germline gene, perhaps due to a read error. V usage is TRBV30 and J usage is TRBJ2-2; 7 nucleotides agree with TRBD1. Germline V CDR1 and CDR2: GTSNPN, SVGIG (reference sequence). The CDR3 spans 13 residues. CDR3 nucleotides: TGTGCCTTATCCCGGGACAGACACCGGGGAGCTGTTTTT. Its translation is CALSRDRHRGAVF.

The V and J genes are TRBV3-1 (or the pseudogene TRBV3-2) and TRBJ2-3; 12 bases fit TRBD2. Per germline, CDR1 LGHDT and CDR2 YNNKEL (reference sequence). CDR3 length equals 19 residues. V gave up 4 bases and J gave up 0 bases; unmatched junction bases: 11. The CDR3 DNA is TGTGCCAGCAGCCCCTTCGGACTAGCGGGGACAACTAGCACAGATACGCAGTATTTT. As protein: CASSPFGLAGTTSTDTQYF.

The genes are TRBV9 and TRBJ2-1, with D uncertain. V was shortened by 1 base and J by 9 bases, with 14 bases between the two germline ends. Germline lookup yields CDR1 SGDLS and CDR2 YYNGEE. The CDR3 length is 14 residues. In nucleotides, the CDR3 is TGTGCCAGCAGCGTAAACCCGATAGCTATTGAGCAGTTCTTC. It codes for CASSVNPIAIEQFF.

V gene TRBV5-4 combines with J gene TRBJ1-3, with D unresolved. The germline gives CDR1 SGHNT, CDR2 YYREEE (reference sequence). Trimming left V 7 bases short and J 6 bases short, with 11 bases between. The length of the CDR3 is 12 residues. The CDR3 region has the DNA TGTGCCAGCGGGAGCTACCCAAACACCATATATTTT. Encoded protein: CASGSYPNTIYF.

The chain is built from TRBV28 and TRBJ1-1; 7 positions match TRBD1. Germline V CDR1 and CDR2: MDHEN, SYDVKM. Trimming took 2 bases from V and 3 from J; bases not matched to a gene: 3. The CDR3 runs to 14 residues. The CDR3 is CASSLGQDYTEAFF. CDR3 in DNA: TGTGCCAGCAGTTTAGGACAGGACTACACTGAAGCTTTCTTT.

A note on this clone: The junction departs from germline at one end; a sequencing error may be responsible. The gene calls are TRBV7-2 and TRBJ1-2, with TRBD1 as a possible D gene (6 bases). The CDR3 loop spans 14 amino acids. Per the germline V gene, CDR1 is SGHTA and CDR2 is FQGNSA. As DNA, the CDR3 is TGTGCCAGCAGCCCCAAATCAAGGGGGTTGGAAATATTCTTC. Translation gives CASSPKSRGLEIFF. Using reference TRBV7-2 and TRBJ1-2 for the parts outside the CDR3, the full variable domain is GAGVSQSPSNKVTEKGKDVELRCDPISGHTALYWYRQSLGQGLEFLIYFQGNSAPDKSGLPSDRFSAERTGGSVSTLTIQRTQQEDSAVYLCASSPKSRGLEIFFGSGTRLTVV.

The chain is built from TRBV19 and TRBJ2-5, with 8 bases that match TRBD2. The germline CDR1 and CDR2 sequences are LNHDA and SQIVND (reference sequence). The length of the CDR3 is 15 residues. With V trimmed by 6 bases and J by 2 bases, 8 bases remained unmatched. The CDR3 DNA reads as TGTGCCAGTAGCCGGGGACTAGTCACTCAAGAGACCCAGTACTTC. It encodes CASSRGLVTQETQYF. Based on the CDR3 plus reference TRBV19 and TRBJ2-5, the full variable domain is DGGITQSPKYLFRKEGQNVTLSCEQNLNHDAMYWYRQDPGQGLRLIYYSQIVNDFQKGDIAEGYSVSREKKESFPLTVTSAQKNPTAFYLCASSRGLVTQETQYFGPGTRLLVL.

CDR3 sequence: CASSPPGSLSYEQYF. In DNA, the CDR3 is TGTGCCAGCAGTCCACCGGGGAGCCTCTCCTACGAGCAGTACTTC. The V call is TRBV28, the J call TRBJ2-7; a weak D match, TRBD2 (5 bases). V was cut by 5 bases and J by 0 bases, with 14 bases left in between. CDR1 is MDHEN, CDR2 SYDVKM, per germline. The length of the CDR3 is 15 residues.

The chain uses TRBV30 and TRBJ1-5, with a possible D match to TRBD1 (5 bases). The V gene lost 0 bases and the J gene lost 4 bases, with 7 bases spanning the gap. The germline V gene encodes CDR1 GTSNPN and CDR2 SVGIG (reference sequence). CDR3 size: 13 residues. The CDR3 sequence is CAWSVQENQPQHF. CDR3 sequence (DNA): TGTGCCTGGAGTGTACAGGAGAATCAGCCCCAGCATTTT. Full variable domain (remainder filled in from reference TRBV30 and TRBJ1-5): SQTIHQWPATLVQPVGSPLSLECTVEGTSNPNLYWYRQAAGRGLQLLFYSVGIGQISSEVPQNLSASRPQDRQFILSSKKLLLSDSGFYLCAWSVQENQPQHFGDGTRLSIL.

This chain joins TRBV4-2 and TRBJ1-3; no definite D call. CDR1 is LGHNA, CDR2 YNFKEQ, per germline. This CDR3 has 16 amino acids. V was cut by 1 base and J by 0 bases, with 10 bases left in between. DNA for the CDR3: TGTGCCAGCAGCCAAGTCGGCGGAAACTCTGGAAACACCATATATTTT. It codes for CASSQVGGNSGNTIYF.

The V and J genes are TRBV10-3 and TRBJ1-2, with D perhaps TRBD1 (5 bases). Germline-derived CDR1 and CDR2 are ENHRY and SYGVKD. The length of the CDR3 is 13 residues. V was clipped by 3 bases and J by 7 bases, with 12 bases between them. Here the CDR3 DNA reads TGTGCCATCAGTGATTCCGGGGGAGTTGGCTACACCTTC. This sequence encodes CAISDSGGVGYTF.

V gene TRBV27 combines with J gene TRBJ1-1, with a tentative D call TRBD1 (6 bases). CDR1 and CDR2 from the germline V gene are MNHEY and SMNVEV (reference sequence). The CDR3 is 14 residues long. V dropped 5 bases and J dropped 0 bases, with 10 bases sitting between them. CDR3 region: CASSLQGLNTEAFF. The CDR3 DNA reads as TGTGCCAGCAGTCTACAGGGCCTGAACACTGAAGCTTTCTTT.

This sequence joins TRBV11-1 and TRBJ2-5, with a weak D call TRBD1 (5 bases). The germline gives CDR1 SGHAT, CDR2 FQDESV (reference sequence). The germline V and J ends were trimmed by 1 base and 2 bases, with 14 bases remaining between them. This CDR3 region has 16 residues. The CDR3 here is CASSLGHTGSQETQYF. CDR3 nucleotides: TGTGCCAGCAGCTTAGGACATACAGGCTCTCAAGAGACCCAGTACTTC.

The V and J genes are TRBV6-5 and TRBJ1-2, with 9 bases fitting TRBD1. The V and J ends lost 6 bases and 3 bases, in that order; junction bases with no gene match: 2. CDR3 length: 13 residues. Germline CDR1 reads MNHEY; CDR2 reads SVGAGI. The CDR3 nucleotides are TGTGCCAGCAGCCGGGACAGGGACTATGGCTACACCTTC. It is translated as CASSRDRDYGYTF.

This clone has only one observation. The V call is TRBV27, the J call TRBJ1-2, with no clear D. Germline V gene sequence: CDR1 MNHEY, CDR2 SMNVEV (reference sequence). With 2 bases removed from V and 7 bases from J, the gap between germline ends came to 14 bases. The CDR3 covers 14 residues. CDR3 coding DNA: TGTGCCAGCAGTTTAGAGCCGGGAACTGTTGGCTACACCTTC. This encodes CASSLEPGTVGYTF.

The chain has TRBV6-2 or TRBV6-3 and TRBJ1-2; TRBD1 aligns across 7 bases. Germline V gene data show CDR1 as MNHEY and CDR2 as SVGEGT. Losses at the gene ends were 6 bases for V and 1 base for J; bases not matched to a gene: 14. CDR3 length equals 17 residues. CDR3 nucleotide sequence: TGTGCCAGCAGCCCTGTCGGGACAGAACGACTTAACTATGGCTACACCTTC. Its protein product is CASSPVGTERLNYGYTF.

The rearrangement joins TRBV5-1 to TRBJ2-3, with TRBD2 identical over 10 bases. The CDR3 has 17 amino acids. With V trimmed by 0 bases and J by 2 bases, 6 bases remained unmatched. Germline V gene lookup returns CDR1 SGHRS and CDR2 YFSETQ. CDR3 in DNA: TGCGCCAGCAGCTTGGCTCGGACTAGCGGAGTCACAGATACGCAGTATTTT. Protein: CASSLARTSGVTDTQYF.

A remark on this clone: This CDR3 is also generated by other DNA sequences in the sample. This CDR3 is CASSSGTGNSPLHF. In DNA, the CDR3 is TGTGCCAGTAGTTCAGGGACAGGGAATTCACCCCTCCACTTT. The rearrangement joins TRBV19 to TRBJ1-6; 9 bases fit TRBD1. This CDR3 is 14 amino acids long. Looked up from germline, CDR1 is LNHDA and CDR2 is SQIVND (reference sequence). The ends lost 5 bases at V and 7 bases at J; junction bases unmatched: 3.

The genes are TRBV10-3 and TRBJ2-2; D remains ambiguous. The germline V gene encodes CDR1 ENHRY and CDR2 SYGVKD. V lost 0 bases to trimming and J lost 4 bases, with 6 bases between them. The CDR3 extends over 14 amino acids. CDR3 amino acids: CAISESGSTGELFF. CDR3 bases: TGTGCCATCAGTGAGTCGGGCAGCACCGGGGAGCTGTTTTTT.

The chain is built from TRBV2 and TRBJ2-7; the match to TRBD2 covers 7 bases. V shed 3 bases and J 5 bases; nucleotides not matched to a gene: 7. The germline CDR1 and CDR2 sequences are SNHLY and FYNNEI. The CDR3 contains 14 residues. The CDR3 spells CASSEAPRGDEQYF. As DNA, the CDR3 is TGTGCCAGCAGTGAGGCACCTCGGGGGGACGAGCAGTACTTC.

The CDR3 bases are TGTGCCAGCAGCTTCCAACAGGGCCCCTATGGCTACACCTTC. Residues: CASSFQQGPYGYTF. The V call is TRBV13, the J call TRBJ1-2; tentative D call: TRBD1 (6 bases). Trimming shortened V by 3 bases and J by 4 bases, and 12 bases separated the two germline ends. The CDR3 consists of 14 residues. Germline values: CDR1 PRHDT, CDR2 FYEKMQ (reference sequence).

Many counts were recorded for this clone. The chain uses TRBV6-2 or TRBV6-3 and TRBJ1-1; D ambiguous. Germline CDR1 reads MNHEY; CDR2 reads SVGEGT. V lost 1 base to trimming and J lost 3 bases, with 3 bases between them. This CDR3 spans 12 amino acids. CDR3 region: CASSYFDTEAFF. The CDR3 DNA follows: TGTGCCAGCAGTTACTTCGACACTGAAGCTTTCTTT.

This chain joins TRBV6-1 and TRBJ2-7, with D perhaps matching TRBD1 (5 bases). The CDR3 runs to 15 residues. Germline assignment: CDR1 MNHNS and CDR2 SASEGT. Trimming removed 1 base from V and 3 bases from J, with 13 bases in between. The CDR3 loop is CASSEGWGVLYEQYF. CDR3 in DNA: TGTGCCAGCAGTGAAGGGTGGGGCGTTCTCTACGAGCAGTACTTC.

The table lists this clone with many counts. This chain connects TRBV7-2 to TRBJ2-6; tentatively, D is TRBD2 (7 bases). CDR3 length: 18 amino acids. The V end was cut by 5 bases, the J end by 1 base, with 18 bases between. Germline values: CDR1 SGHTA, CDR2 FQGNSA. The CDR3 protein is CASSRRGAGASGANVLTF. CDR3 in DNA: TGTGCCAGCAGCCGCCGGGGGGCGGGGGCTTCTGGGGCCAACGTCCTGACTTTC.

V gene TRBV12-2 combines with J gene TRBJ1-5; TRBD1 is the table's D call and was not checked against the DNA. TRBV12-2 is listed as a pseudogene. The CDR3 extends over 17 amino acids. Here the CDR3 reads CASRLINRGNSNQPQHF. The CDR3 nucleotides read TGTGCAAGTCGCTTAATCAACAGGGGTAATAGCAATCAGCCCCAGCATTTT.

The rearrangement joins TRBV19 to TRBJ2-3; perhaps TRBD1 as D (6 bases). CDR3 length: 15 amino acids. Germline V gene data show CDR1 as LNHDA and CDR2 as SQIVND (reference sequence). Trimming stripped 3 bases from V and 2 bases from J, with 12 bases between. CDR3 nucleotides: TGTGCCAGTAGTATGCAGGGGACCCTCACAGATACGCAGTATTTT. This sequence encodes CASSMQGTLTDTQYF.

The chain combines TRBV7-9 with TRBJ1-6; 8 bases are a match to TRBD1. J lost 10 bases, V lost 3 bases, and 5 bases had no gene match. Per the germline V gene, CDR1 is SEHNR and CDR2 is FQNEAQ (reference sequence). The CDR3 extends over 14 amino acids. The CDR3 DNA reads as TGTGCCAGCAGCTTCGACAGGGGTAACTCACCCCTCCACTTT. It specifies CASSFDRGNSPLHF.

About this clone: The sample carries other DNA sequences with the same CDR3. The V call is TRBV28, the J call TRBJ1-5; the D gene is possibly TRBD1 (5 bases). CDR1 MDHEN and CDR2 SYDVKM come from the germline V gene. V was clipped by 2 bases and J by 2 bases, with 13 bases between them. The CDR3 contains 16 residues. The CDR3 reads CASSLGGGSGNQPQHF. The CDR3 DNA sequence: TGTGCCAGCAGTTTAGGGGGGGGTTCGGGCAATCAGCCCCAGCATTTT.

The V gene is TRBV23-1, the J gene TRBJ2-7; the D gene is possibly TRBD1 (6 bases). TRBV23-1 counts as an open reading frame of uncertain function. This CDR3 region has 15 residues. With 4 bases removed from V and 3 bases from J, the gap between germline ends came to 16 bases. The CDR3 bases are TGCGCCAGCAGTCCCTTTAACAGGGTAGTCTACGAGCAGTACTTC. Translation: CASSPFNRVVYEQYF.